The T cell receptor beta chain described here comes from a study of blood T cells in healthy people across ages. Germline V gene sequence: CDR1 DFQATT, CDR2 SNEGSKA (reference sequence). The J segment lost 5 bases and the V segment lost 6 bases, leaving 3 bases of the junction unmatched. This CDR3 is 11 amino acids long. The second PCR ran roughly 7 to 12 cycles with a sample-barcoded 5' primer and J-beta primers. TCRdb analysed the 5' RACE reads with MiXCR anew, one entry per CDR3 protein. The table includes around 970,000 distinct CDR3 sequences, approximately 50% detected once. The chain couples TRBV20-1 to TRBJ1-2; TRBD1 aligns across 7 bases. This clonotype was obtained from an older woman in good health. Sequencing was performed on blood. The CDR3 DNA is TGCAGTGCCAAGACAGGGTATGGCTACACCTTC. Translation: CSAKTGYGYTF.